These 8 T cell receptor beta chains originate from one sample sequenced in a study of T cells in Graves' hyperthyroidism and ophthalmopathy. TCR beta CDR3 sequences were amplified from RNA transcripts. TCR CDR3 underwent first-round RT-PCR with the HTBI primer set. TCRdb re-analysed the multiplex PCR reads in MiXCR, keeping a single row per CDR3 protein. The sample contains approximately 300,000 distinct CDR3 sequences, roughly 19% of which appear only once. Sequenced material: blood. These receptors were taken from a man in his fifties or sixties with Graves' ophthalmopathy.

This clonotype was seen ten or more times. V and J are TRBV7-9 and TRBJ1-2, with D perhaps TRBD1 (5 bases). Germline V gene data show CDR1 as SEHNR and CDR2 as FQNEAQ (reference sequence). The CDR3 extends over 16 amino acids. The germline V and J ends were trimmed by 3 bases and 0 bases, with 14 bases remaining between them. Written as DNA, the CDR3 is TGTGCCAGCAGCTTTACACCGGGACTCCCTAACTATGGCTACACCTTC. Protein: CASSFTPGLPNYGYTF.

There are many counts of this clonotype. CDR3 protein: CASSLGQAGGSYEQYF. CDR3 nucleotide sequence: TGTGCCAGCAGCTTAGGCCAAGCGGGAGGATCCTACGAGCAGTACTTC. This sequence joins TRBV7-2 and TRBJ2-7, with 9 bases fitting TRBD2. This CDR3 region has 16 residues. V lost 1 base, J lost 1 base, and 5 bases stayed unmatched. Germline values: CDR1 SGHTA, CDR2 FQGNSA.

The chain couples TRBV27 to TRBJ2-7; 9 bases align to TRBD2. CDR1 is MNHEY and CDR2 is SMNVEV in the germline V gene (reference sequence). V shed 5 bases, J shed 4 bases, and the junction held 9 bases outside the gene matches. The CDR3 spans 15 residues. The CDR3 sequence is CASSQTSGVLYEQYF. The CDR3 DNA sequence: TGTGCCAGCAGTCAGACTAGCGGCGTCCTGTACGAGCAGTACTTC.

This chain uses TRBV11-2 with TRBJ1-1; no firm D call. The germline V gene has CDR1 SGHAT and CDR2 FQNNGV. With 7 bases removed from V and 1 base from J, the gap between germline ends came to 13 bases. This CDR3 region has 14 residues. The CDR3 DNA sequence: TGTGCCAGCACCCCCTACACGGGGAACACTGAAGCTTTCTTT. Protein product: CASTPYTGNTEAFF.

The rearrangement joins TRBV10-1 to TRBJ2-7; 9 nucleotides line up with TRBD2. Looked up from germline, CDR1 is WNHNN and CDR2 is SYGVQD (reference sequence). This CDR3 is 15 amino acids long. The junction had 6 bases not matched to a gene; V was cut back by 3 bases and J by 3 bases. The CDR3 coding sequence is TGCGCCAGCAGTGAAGGGGCTAGCGGGGTCTACGAGCAGTACTTC. Amino acids: CASSEGASGVYEQYF.

V usage is TRBV24-1 and J usage is TRBJ2-3, with D unresolved. Germline CDR1 and CDR2: KGHDR and SFDVKD. The ends were cut back, 4 bases at V and 10 bases at J, with 14 bases in the middle. The length of the CDR3 is 13 residues. The DNA for the CDR3 is TGTGCCACCAGTGAATCGGAACAGAGTGCGCAGTATTTT. Its translation is CATSESEQSAQYF.

This clonotype was seen ten or more times. The rearrangement joins TRBV27 to TRBJ2-7, with TRBD2 matching 9 bases. Germline V gene sequence: CDR1 MNHEY, CDR2 SMNVEV (reference sequence). There are 15 residues in the CDR3. The V gene end was trimmed by 2 bases and the J gene end by 4 bases; junction bases not matched to a gene: 6. The DNA of the CDR3 is TGTGCCAGCAGTTTAGGGGCGGGAGGGGTTTACGAGCAGTACTTC. The encoded protein is CASSLGAGGVYEQYF.

This clonotype showed up just a few times. The chain joins TRBV28 to TRBJ2-1; 7 nucleotides match TRBD1. V shed 5 bases, J shed 0 bases, and the junction held 7 bases outside the gene matches. The germline V gene has CDR1 MDHEN and CDR2 SYDVKM. This CDR3 comprises 16 residues. The CDR3 loop reads CASSPRDSSSYNEQFF. The CDR3 nucleotides are TGTGCCAGCAGTCCTAGGGACAGCAGCTCCTACAATGAGCAGTTCTTC.